The 8 T cell receptor beta chains listed next were all sequenced from one sample in a study of blood T cell repertoires in COVID-19. Libraries were prepared by immunoSEQ multiplex PCR; TCRdb keeps only in-frame clonotypes and omits some of them. Counted here are 250,000 to 350,000 clones, around 86% occurring once; the ten biggest clones make up around 1.5%. The sequenced sample consisted of peripheral blood. The receptors originated from a woman aged 50 to 65 with acute or convalescent COVID-19.

This chain connects TRBV14 to TRBJ2-7; maybe TRBD2 (5 bases). CDR3 size: 13 residues. Trimming pared 2 bases from V and 6 bases from J, leaving 11 bases between. Germline V lookup: CDR1 SGHDN, CDR2 FVKESK. The CDR3 region has the DNA TGTGCCAGCAGCCAATTCATCGGGGTCGAGCAGTACTTC. The encoded protein is CASSQFIGVEQYF.

V is TRBV16 and J is TRBJ1-3; 7 bases align to TRBD1. V dropped 4 bases and J dropped 4; count of bases not matched to a gene: 4. The CDR3 has 14 residues. Germline assignment: CDR1 KGHSY and CDR2 FQNENV. Here the CDR3 reads CASSRRDSGNTIYF. As DNA, the CDR3 is TGTGCCAGCAGCCGGAGGGACAGCGGAAACACCATATATTTT. Combining the CDR3 with reference TRBV16 and TRBJ1-3 gives the whole variable domain GEEVAQTPKHLVRGEGQKAKLYCAPIKGHSYVFWYQQVLKNEFKFLISFQNENVFDETGMPKERFSAKCLPNSPCSLEIQATKLEDSAVYFCASSRRDSGNTIYFGEGSWLTVV.

This sequence joins TRBV7-3 and TRBJ2-1; possibly TRBD1 for D (6 bases). The CDR3 has 20 residues. Per germline, CDR1 SGHTA and CDR2 FQGTGA. Trimming removed 3 bases at V and 3 bases at J, with 27 bases between. CDR3 protein: CASSLRAVDGQPSGYNEQFF. CDR3 nucleotides: TGTGCCAGCAGCTTGAGGGCCGTGGATGGACAGCCCTCTGGCTACAATGAGCAGTTCTTC.

The chain employs TRBV27 and TRBJ2-4; no reliable D call. The CDR3 is 16 amino acids. Germline V gene lookup returns CDR1 MNHEY and CDR2 SMNVEV (reference sequence). The V gene lost 5 bases and the J gene lost 0 bases, with 14 bases spanning the gap. DNA of the CDR3: TGTGCCAGCAGTAATGGGCCAGATTCAGCCAAAAACATTCAGTACTTC. It codes for CASSNGPDSAKNIQYF.

This clone appeared a few times. This chain links TRBV2 with TRBJ1-1; D is unresolved. The V gene lost 7 bases and the J gene lost 4 bases, with 13 bases spanning the gap. The CDR3 is made up of 13 amino acids. The germline gives CDR1 SNHLY, CDR2 FYNNEI. The CDR3 coding sequence is TGTGCCAGCATTTCCTCAAGAGGCACTGAAGCTTTCTTT. The encoded protein is CASISSRGTEAFF.

V usage is TRBV7-2 and J usage is TRBJ2-1, with TRBD2 identical over 13 bases. Germline values: CDR1 SGHTA, CDR2 FQGNSA. The CDR3 totals 17 residues. Trimming removed 4 bases from V and 6 bases from J; junction bases left unmatched: 9. CDR3 in DNA: TGTGCCAGCAGCTCGGGACTAGCGGGAAGGACGATCAATGAGCAGTTCTTC. It translates to CASSSGLAGRTINEQFF.

The chain carries TRBV6-2 or TRBV6-3 and TRBJ2-7; 7 bases line up with TRBD1. CDR3 length: 16 residues. Looked up from germline, CDR1 is MNHEY and CDR2 is SVGEGT. V shed 5 bases and J 0 bases; nucleotides not matched to a gene: 10. CDR3 sequence: CASSGSPGQLSYEQYF. In DNA form, the CDR3 reads TGTGCCAGCAGTGGGAGTCCGGGACAGCTCTCCTACGAGCAGTACTTC.

The chain uses TRBV10-3 and TRBJ2-3; 10 positions agree with TRBD2. V was pared by 5 bases and J by 4 bases, with 12 bases of the junction left unmatched. CDR3 size: 17 residues. CDR1 and CDR2 (germline): ENHRY, SYGVKD. CDR3 loop: CAISNLSGRMLSDTQYF. The CDR3 nucleotides are TGTGCCATCAGTAACCTTAGCGGGAGGATGTTATCAGATACGCAGTATTTT.